The 5 T cell receptor beta chains presented below share a single source sample, sequenced in a study of T cell responses to AZD1222 COVID-19 vaccine. Clones were read by immunoSEQ multiplex PCR, and TCRdb kept only the in-frame ones, dropping some. The repertoire holds approximately 140,000 clones, 85% to 95% seen once, with 1.5% to 2% in the top ten. Sequencing was performed on peripheral blood, taken on day 0 of AZD1222 vaccination. The receptors stem from an adult in good health.

The chain joins TRBV14 to TRBJ2-3; a weak D match, TRBD1 (6 bases). The CDR3 is made up of 13 amino acids. Germline V gene lookup returns CDR1 SGHDN and CDR2 FVKESK. V shed 1 base and J shed 6 bases, with 8 bases lying between them. CDR3: CASSQGGGDTQYF. The CDR3 nucleotides read TGTGCCAGCAGCCAAGGAGGGGGTGATACGCAGTATTTT.

The J gene is TRBJ1-4, the V gene TRBV5-1; 7 bases fit TRBD1. This CDR3 region has 14 residues. Trimming cost V 0 bases and J 8 bases; bases outside gene matches: 4. The germline CDR1 and CDR2 sequences are SGHRS and YFSETQ. CDR3: CASSLEGAREKLFF. CDR3 DNA sequence: TGCGCCAGCAGCTTGGAGGGGGCGCGGGAAAAACTGTTTTTT. Drawing the rest from reference TRBV5-1 and TRBJ1-4, the complete variable domain is KAGVTQTPRYLIKTRGQQVTLSCSPISGHRSVSWYQQTPGQGLQFLFEYFSETQRNKGNFPGRFSGRQFSNSRSEMNVSTLELGDSALYLCASSLEGAREKLFFGSGTQLSVL.

This clone showed up just once. The rearrangement uses TRBV6-5 and TRBJ1-1, with unresolved D. V shed 2 bases and J shed 1 base, with 5 bases lying between them. Germline lookup yields CDR1 MNHEY and CDR2 SVGAGI. The CDR3 runs 13 residues. The CDR3 sequence: CASSYPGNTEAFF. The CDR3 bases are TGTGCCAGCAGTTACCCAGGGAACACTGAAGCTTTCTTT.

The chain links TRBV5-5 to TRBJ2-5; possibly TRBD1 for D (5 bases). The germline gives CDR1 SGHKS, CDR2 YYEKEE (reference sequence). V was pared by 4 bases and J by 1 base, with 17 bases between. This CDR3 has 16 amino acids. CDR3 amino acids: CASSIRVASAQETQYF. The CDR3 nucleotides read TGTGCCAGCAGCATCAGGGTGGCGTCGGCCCAAGAGACCCAGTACTTC.

CDR3 nucleotide sequence: TGTGCCAGCAGCCAAAATGGAAATAGCAATCAGCCCCAGCATTTT. It specifies CASSQNGNSNQPQHF. This chain links TRBV16 with TRBJ1-5; no clear D gene. V lost 2 bases, J lost 0 bases, and 8 bases lay in between. CDR1 KGHSY and CDR2 FQNENV come from the germline V gene. The CDR3 is made up of 15 amino acids.